These 23 T cell receptor beta chains originate from one sample sequenced in a study of blood T cell repertoires in COVID-19. Assay used: immunoSEQ multiplex PCR; TCRdb lists only in-frame clones, some missing. The sample holds about 320,000 clones, approximately 81% seen once. Sample: PBMCs or T cells enriched from blood (not recorded which). The receptors derive from a woman in her 30s who had been exposed to COVID-19.

This chain uses TRBV19 with TRBJ1-2; D is perhaps TRBD1 (5 bases). This CDR3 region has 15 residues. Trimming took off 4 bases at V and 0 bases at J, with 12 bases between the two ends. Germline CDR1 LNHDA, CDR2 SQIVND (reference sequence). As DNA, the CDR3 is TGTGCCAGTAGTAAAAAGGGGCCCTCTAACTATGGCTACACCTTC. As protein: CASSKKGPSNYGYTF.

The chain links TRBV7-2 to TRBJ1-2; D uncertain. The germline V and J ends were trimmed by 1 base and 4 bases, with 16 bases remaining between them. The CDR3 extends over 16 amino acids. Germline CDR1 SGHTA, CDR2 FQGNSA. The CDR3 region has the DNA TGTGCCAGCAGCTTAGGGGCAGGCCTTCAAGGCTATGGCTACACCTTC. Translated, it gives CASSLGAGLQGYGYTF.

The V call is TRBV10-1, the J call TRBJ2-7; TRBD2 matches at 8 bases. Germline CDR1 and CDR2: WNHNN and SYGVQD (reference sequence). CDR3 size: 17 residues. V shed 0 bases and J 6 bases; nucleotides not matched to a gene: 13. In DNA, the CDR3 is TGCGCCAGCAGTGAGTCTGGTGGTAGCGGGGATTTCGTCGAGCAGTACTTC. It specifies CASSESGGSGDFVEQYF.

This clone has more than one count but fewer than ten. This chain links TRBV12-3 or TRBV12-4 with TRBJ1-1; a possible D gene is TRBD1 (6 bases). This CDR3 region has 13 residues. The germline V and J ends were trimmed by 3 bases and 11 bases, with 16 bases remaining between them. CDR3 sequence: CASSFGTKKLAFF. DNA for the CDR3: TGTGCCAGCAGTTTCGGGACAAAGAAACTGGCTTTCTTT.

The chain combines TRBV28 with TRBJ1-2; 9 nucleotides align to TRBD1. The germline V gene has CDR1 MDHEN and CDR2 SYDVKM. The CDR3 contains 14 residues. Trimming cost V 3 bases and J 5 bases; bases outside gene matches: 4. The CDR3 sequence is CASSFRDRVYGYTF. In DNA form, the CDR3 reads TGTGCCAGCAGTTTTCGGGACAGGGTATATGGCTACACCTTC.

The chain has TRBV7-9 and TRBJ2-7; 12 bases agree with TRBD2. Germline loops: CDR1 SEHNR, CDR2 FQNEAQ (reference sequence). CDR3 length: 15 residues. J was trimmed by 7 bases and V by 3 bases; bases with no gene match: 7. DNA of the CDR3: TGTGCCAGCAGCTTTTCGCTAGCGGGAGGGGGAGAGCAGTACTTC. Amino acid sequence: CASSFSLAGGGEQYF. Full variable domain (missing parts from reference TRBV7-9 and TRBJ2-7): DTGVSQNPRHKITKRGQNVTFRCDPISEHNRLYWYRQTLGQGPEFLTYFQNEAQLEKSRLLSDRFSAERPKGSFSTLEIQRTEQGDSAMYLCASSFSLAGGGEQYFGPGTRLTVT.

This clone was seen a single time. The chain couples TRBV14 to TRBJ2-5; D is possibly TRBD1 (6 bases). Trimming removed 1 base from V and 2 bases from J, with 8 bases in between. The CDR3 totals 14 residues. Germline-derived CDR1 and CDR2 are SGHDN and FVKESK. Here the CDR3 reads CASSQVQGQETQYF. The CDR3 DNA sequence: TGTGCCAGCAGCCAAGTTCAGGGGCAAGAGACCCAGTACTTC.

The chain couples TRBV5-6 to TRBJ2-7; 11 nucleotides line up with TRBD1. The CDR3 length is 15 residues. Unmatched junction bases numbered 3, after V lost 0 bases and J lost 4 bases. Germline V lookup: CDR1 SGHDT, CDR2 YYEEEE. The CDR3 region is CASSLGTGGLYEQYF. The CDR3 DNA reads as TGTGCCAGCAGCTTGGGGACAGGGGGCCTGTACGAGCAGTACTTC. The full variable domain, with the rest looked up from reference TRBV5-6 and TRBJ2-7, is DAGVTQSPTHLIKTRGQQVTLRCSPKSGHDTVSWYQQALGQGPQFIFQYYEEEERQRGNFPDRFSGHQFPNYSSELNVNALLLGDSALYLCASSLGTGGLYEQYFGPGTRLTVT.

The J gene is TRBJ1-5, the V gene TRBV9, with 9 nucleotides matching TRBD1. This CDR3 is built from 14 residues. V was pared by 5 bases and J by 6 bases, with 6 bases of the junction left unmatched. Germline V gene lookup returns CDR1 SGDLS and CDR2 YYNGEE. The CDR3 DNA is TGTGCCAGCAGTCCTACAGGGGGCGGTCAGCCCCAGCATTTT. It encodes CASSPTGGGQPQHF.

The chain joins TRBV7-9 to TRBJ1-1, with 8 bases lining up with TRBD1. Germline values: CDR1 SEHNR, CDR2 FQNEAQ (reference sequence). The CDR3 runs 14 residues. V shed 2 bases and J 3 bases; nucleotides not matched to a gene: 2. CDR3 in amino acids: CASSLSGGHTEAFF. DNA of the CDR3: TGTGCCAGCAGCTTATCAGGGGGCCACACTGAAGCTTTCTTT.

The V call is TRBV12-5, the J call TRBJ2-5, with 13 bases lining up with TRBD2. After removal of 7 bases from V and 2 bases from J, the junction contained 13 bases not matched to a gene. The CDR3 is made up of 18 amino acids. The germline CDR1 and CDR2 sequences are LGHNT and FRNRAP. CDR3 coding DNA: TGTGCTAGTGCCCCCGGACTAGCGGGAGCAATCGGGCAAGAGACCCAGTACTTC. Encoded protein: CASAPGLAGAIGQETQYF.

This clone has only one observation. The gene calls are TRBV28 and TRBJ1-5; D gene uncertain. The CDR3 length is 13 residues. Looked up from germline, CDR1 is MDHEN and CDR2 is SYDVKM. Trimming removed 3 bases from V and 1 base from J, with 4 bases in between. CDR3 in amino acids: CASSLGSNQPQHF. The CDR3 DNA reads TGTGCCAGCAGTTTGGGCAGCAATCAGCCCCAGCATTTT.

This clone was picked up one time. The chain employs TRBV10-3 and TRBJ2-5; TRBD2 matches 12 bases. Unmatched junction bases numbered 4, after V lost 5 bases and J lost 3 bases. Per germline, CDR1 ENHRY and CDR2 SYGVKD. The CDR3 is 15 amino acids. CDR3 coding DNA: TGTGCCATCAGTCAGACTAGCGGGAGTAAAGAGACCCAGTACTTC. Translated: CAISQTSGSKETQYF.

The rearrangement uses TRBV11-2 and TRBJ2-7; 10 positions match TRBD1. Germline V gene data show CDR1 as SGHAT and CDR2 as FQNNGV. V lost 4 bases and J lost 1; bases outside the gene matches: 7. This CDR3 contains 16 residues. The CDR3 region is CASSSPGQGTSYEQYF. CDR3 DNA sequence: TGTGCCAGCAGCTCTCCGGGACAGGGGACGTCCTACGAGCAGTACTTC.

The CDR3 region is CASAGGPRELFF. The CDR3, as DNA: TGCGCCAGCGCGGGGGGGCCTAGGGAGCTGTTTTTT. The chain couples TRBV10-2 to TRBJ2-2, with 9 bases aligning to TRBD2. CDR3 length equals 12 residues. Per germline, CDR1 WSHSY and CDR2 SAAADI. V was pared by 8 bases and J by 9 bases, with 4 bases of the junction left unmatched.

The rearrangement links TRBV2 to TRBJ2-1, with 10 bases identical to TRBD2. The CDR3 is 15 residues long. The trim removed 7 bases at V and 2 bases at J, leaving 5 bases unmatched. The germline V gene encodes CDR1 SNHLY and CDR2 FYNNEI. The CDR3 protein is CASTRTSGAYNEQFF. CDR3 in DNA: TGTGCCAGCACCCGGACTAGCGGCGCCTACAATGAGCAGTTCTTC.

As DNA, the CDR3 is TGTGCCAGCAGAAGACAGGGGAGGAACACTGAAGCTTTCTTT. It is translated as CASRRQGRNTEAFF. V gene TRBV28 combines with J gene TRBJ1-1; 8 bases match TRBD1. Trimming took 6 bases from V and 1 from J; bases not matched to a gene: 4. CDR3 length: 14 amino acids. CDR1 MDHEN and CDR2 SYDVKM come from the germline V gene.

The chain's CDR3 is CAWGGQFSSYEQYF. The CDR3 region has the DNA TGTGCCTGGGGAGGACAGTTTTCCTCCTACGAGCAGTACTTC. V usage is TRBV30 and J usage is TRBJ2-7, with D possibly TRBD1 on 6 matching bases. This CDR3 is 14 amino acids long. V dropped 5 bases and J dropped 0 bases, with 14 bases sitting between them. Germline CDR1 reads GTSNPN; CDR2 reads SVGIG (reference sequence).

The chain has TRBV28 and TRBJ1-1, with D possibly matching TRBD1 (6 bases). Germline lookup yields CDR1 MDHEN and CDR2 SYDVKM. CDR3 length equals 16 residues. V lost 6 bases, J lost 4 bases, and 21 bases lay in between. The CDR3 sequence: CASRTAGALGGTEAFF. CDR3 coding DNA: TGTGCCAGCAGGACCGCCGGGGCCTTAGGGGGCACTGAAGCTTTCTTT.

The chain couples TRBV21-1 to TRBJ2-3; TRBD1, the D gene given by the table, was not confirmed from the DNA. TRBV21-1 is classified as a pseudogene. The CDR3 spans 15 residues. CDR3 coding DNA: TGTGCCAGCAGCAAAAGGTGGCCCAGGACAGATACGCAGTATTTT. Its protein product is CASSKRWPRTDTQYF.

This rearrangement joins TRBV5-1 to TRBJ1-2; 7 bases line up with TRBD1. V shed 0 bases and J 4 bases; nucleotides not matched to a gene: 0. Germline-derived CDR1 and CDR2 are SGHRS and YFSETQ. CDR3 length equals 13 residues. CDR3 DNA sequence: TGCGCCAGCAGCTTGGCAGGGGGCTATGGCTACACCTTC. Encoded protein: CASSLAGGYGYTF.

The chain links TRBV19 to TRBJ2-4; TRBD1 matches at 9 bases. The V and J ends lost 6 bases and 7 bases, in that order; junction bases with no gene match: 7. Germline CDR1 LNHDA, CDR2 SQIVND (reference sequence). The CDR3 contains 14 residues. The CDR3 spells CASRRPGQGNIQYF. The CDR3 coding sequence is TGTGCCAGTAGGAGGCCGGGACAGGGCAACATTCAGTACTTC.

The rearrangement joins TRBV6-6 to TRBJ1-1; D remains unclear. V dropped 4 bases and J dropped 1 base, with 10 bases sitting between them. CDR3 length: 14 residues. The V gene's germline CDR1 is MNHNY and CDR2 SVGAGI (reference sequence). The DNA for the CDR3 is TGTGCCAGCAGTTCCAAGGAGGCGAACACTGAAGCTTTCTTT. It specifies CASSSKEANTEAFF.